Listed below are T cell receptor beta chains from one sample, sequenced in a study of shared clonotypes between healthy human individuals. Libraries were prepared by immunoSEQ multiplex PCR; TCRdb keeps only in-frame clonotypes and omits some of them. The sample yields about 2.2 million clones, 85% to 95% seen once. Sample: naive CD8+ T cells from PBMCs. These receptors were taken from a man aged 18 to 35 in good health. Some clones in this sample may be carry-over from other donors' samples. Each CDR3 is given with its conserved first and last residue. The order of the fields is V gene, D gene, CDR3 protein. The D gene is left open where the match is weak.

TRBV7-9 | TRBD2 | CASSVVASEGRAGNEQFF
TRBV7-8 | TRBD2 | CASSPRGWTSGTGSTDTQYF
TRBV7-6 | NA | CASSSQGNWDEQYF
TRBV4-1 | TRBD1 | CASSQDPTGRYQPQHF
TRBV7-3 | NA | CASSSRDDLTDTQYF
TRBV27 | TRBD2 | CASRAGRDYEQYF
TRBV6-1 | NA | CASILGRTNEQFF
TRBV2 | TRBD1 | CASSPFLVGGLNEQFF
TRBV29-1 | TRBD1 | CSAVDRDLNYGYTF
TRBV7-9 | NA | CASSYKNTEAFF
TRBV5-4 | NA | CASSFRGAGELFF
TRBV27 | NA | CASRPTGWTEAFF
TRBV7-3 | NA | CASSPTGSGELFF
TRBV4-3 | NA | CASKTGAGETGELFF
TRBV27 | NA | CASSYGTTYEQYF
TRBV4-3 | NA | CASSQDRTSGANVLTF
TRBV28 | NA | CASSFGAISYRGTEAFF
TRBV9 | NA | CASSVDLGTNEKLFF
TRBV5-6 | NA | CASSWAGTVYEQYF
TRBV27 | TRBD1 | CASSPLDVRTGVTPEQFF
TRBV10-3 | TRBD2 | CATNAPGLAFFNEQFF
TRBV7-6 | NA | CASGRVAGGTGELFF
TRBV2 | TRBD2 | CASSEDGSGIKTQYF
TRBV5-6 | NA | CASSLEGSPDTQYF
TRBV13 | TRBD1 | CATSRDRVIHEQYF
TRBV7-9 | TRBD1 | CASSPQLGTGNATNEKLFF
TRBV4-1 | NA | CASGKGGGSGANVLTF
TRBV7-8 | TRBD1 | CASSPQQGMNTEAFF
TRBV5-1 | NA | CASSFGVPYEQYF
TRBV5-1 | NA | CASSYYPRDPLREQYF
TRBV6-5 | TRBD1 | CASRTGLNEQYF
TRBV9 | NA | CASSVEGSGMNTEAFF
TRBV4-3 | TRBD1 | CASSQVQGANGYTF